This T cell receptor beta chain was recorded in a study of naive and memory T cell subsets. General study points: Clonotypes are single alpha or beta chains, not paired receptors. Over 95% of naive TCR sequences appeared only once after error correction, unlike memory subsets.

The V gene's germline CDR1 is MNHEY and CDR2 SMNVEV (reference sequence). This CDR3 region has 14 residues. The V and J ends lost 4 bases and 6 bases respectively, with 15 bases between them. This clonotype was seen a single time. Its antigen is still unknown. The beta constant-region primer was an equimolar mix of two oligonucleotides covering TRBC1 and TRBC2. A 12-nucleotide UMI and the SP2 primer were added to the cDNA 3' end by oligonucleotide ligation. Nested alpha and beta constant-region primers with the SP2 primer drove four PCR rounds on ligated cDNA. One entry per CDR3 protein, called by TCRdb with MiXCR from the UMI-ligation and nested PCR reads. The profile shows about 21,000 distinct CDR3 sequences, approximately 10% of them singletons.

The specimen sequenced was central memory CD8+ T cells from blood. The chain couples TRBV27 to TRBJ2-5, with D hard to call. This receptor was obtained from a human donor in good health. CDR3 sequence reads: CASSYVAADKTQYF. CDR3 nucleotide sequence: TGTGCCAGCAGTTATGTGGCGGCCGACAAGACCCAGTACTTC.